This T cell receptor (beta chain) emerged from a study of regulatory T cells in long-lasting Graves disease. Study information: Those with persistent Graves' disease had received antithyroid drugs for over 5 years with positive TSH receptor antibodies.

Libraries of TCR beta came from iRepertoire HTBI primers plus Arm-PCR of CDR3 regions. TCRdb ran MiXCR on the multiplex PCR reads and lists one entry per CDR3 protein. This sample has roughly 700,000 distinct CDR3 sequences; approximately 31% occur once, and the top ten carry roughly 46%. This clonotype was found a few times. Its antigen is unknown. Overall study results and limits: Favored usage of TRBV28, TRBJ1-2 and TRBJ2-5 was recorded in persistent disease. Lower TCR diversity characterized persistent Graves' patients relative to newly diagnosed patients.

Time point specified: persistent/refractory GD, antithyroid drugs over 5 years with positive TRAb. The authors made the TCR library using RNA they extracted from PBMCs. Trimming took off 2 bases at V and 7 bases at J, with 15 bases between the two ends. CDR3 size: 16 residues. Germline V gene data show CDR1 as SGHTA and CDR2 as FQGTGA. The sequence derives from a female donor with Graves disease. The sample consisted of peripheral blood mononuclear cells (PBMCs), taken when the disease was refractory, from a patient treated with antithyroid drugs. The chain joins TRBV7-3 to TRBJ1-6; possible D gene TRBD1, 5 bases. The CDR3 sequence is CASSLGVPGGNSPLHF. Here the CDR3 DNA reads TGTGCCAGCAGCTTAGGGGTCCCCGGGGGAAATTCACCCCTCCACTTT.